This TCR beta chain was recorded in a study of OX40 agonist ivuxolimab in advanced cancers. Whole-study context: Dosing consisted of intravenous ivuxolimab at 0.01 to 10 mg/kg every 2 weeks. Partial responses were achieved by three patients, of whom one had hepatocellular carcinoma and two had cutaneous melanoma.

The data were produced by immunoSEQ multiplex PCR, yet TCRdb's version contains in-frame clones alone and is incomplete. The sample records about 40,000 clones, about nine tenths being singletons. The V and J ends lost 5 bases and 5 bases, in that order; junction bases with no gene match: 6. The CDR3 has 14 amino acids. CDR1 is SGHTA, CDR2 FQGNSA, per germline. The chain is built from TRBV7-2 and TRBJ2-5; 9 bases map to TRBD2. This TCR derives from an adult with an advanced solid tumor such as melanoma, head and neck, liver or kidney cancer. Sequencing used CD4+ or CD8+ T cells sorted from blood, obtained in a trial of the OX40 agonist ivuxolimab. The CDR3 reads CASSLSGSAETQYF. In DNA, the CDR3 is TGTGCCAGCAGCCTTAGCGGGAGTGCGGAGACCCAGTACTTC.